Only a few counts were recorded for the clone carrying this T cell receptor (beta chain). Antigen: not known. This sample stems from a study of cytomegalovirus exposure and HLA in healthy donors. Study-wide results and limits: The authors listed some 150 TCR beta chains as cytomegalovirus-associated.

Profiling relied on immunoSEQ multiplex PCR, and the TCRdb table lists in-frame clones only, not all of them. The sample holds a few hundred thousand clones, 70% to 90% seen once. The clonotype comes from a woman aged 18-35 years in good health and CMV-seronegative. Sequencing was performed on PBMCs.

The CDR3 is CASSLVGGLEQYF. CDR3 DNA sequence: TGTGCCAGCAGTTTGGTCGGAGGACTCGAGCAGTACTTC. This rearrangement joins TRBV27 to TRBJ2-7, with D possibly TRBD2 on 5 matching bases. The V and J ends lost 3 bases and 6 bases respectively, with 12 bases between them. Per the germline V gene, CDR1 is MNHEY and CDR2 is SMNVEV (reference sequence). There are 13 residues in the CDR3.